This T cell receptor beta chain was documented in a study of shared clonotypes between healthy human individuals. The protocol was immunoSEQ multiplex PCR, while the TCRdb copy is restricted to in-frame clones and leaves out a portion. In the table there are about a million clones, 70% to 80% of which are singletons. Regarding the study as a whole: Rarefaction curves obtained for sorted subsets showed sequencing incomplete despite large depth.

The CDR3 has 14 amino acids. CDR1 SGHVS and CDR2 FNYEAQ come from the germline V gene. The V end was cut by 5 bases, the J end by 7 bases, with 18 bases between. Turning to this clone: What it binds is unknown.

The chain has TRBV7-6 and TRBJ2-7; D possibly corresponds to TRBD1 (6 bases). The sequencing input was memory CD4+ T cells from PBMCs. Subset meaning: CD45RA-negative fraction. This sequence was found in a man between 18 and 35 years old in good health. Some clones in this sample may be carry-over from other donors' samples. The chain's CDR3 is CASSPTDSSGEQYF. In DNA form, the CDR3 reads TGTGCCAGCAGCCCGACGGACAGTTCGGGTGAGCAGTACTTC.